A single sample is the source of the 30 T cell receptor beta chains below, sequenced in a study of cytomegalovirus exposure and HLA in healthy donors (TCRdb year 2017). Library preparation was by the immunoSEQ multiplex PCR assay. For the multiplex PCR, a mixture combining 60 forward primers for TCR Vbeta segments and 13 reverse primers for TCR Jbeta segments was used. The immuneACCESS repertoire file appears here via TCRdb, limited to in-frame rearrangements. These files lack a portion of the clones; in checked studies, under half of the deficit traces to unresolved V genes, and the cause of the others is not known. The sample's table covers 180,000 or so clones. The leading ten clones occupy 0.79% of the sample. Sequencing input: PBMCs. The receptors originated from a woman aged 18-29 years in good health and CMV-seropositive.

This rearrangement joins TRBV4-2 to TRBJ1-6; unclear D gene. Germline CDR1 and CDR2: LGHNA and YNFKEQ. Trimming removed 0 bases from V and 7 bases from J, with 10 bases in between. The CDR3 is 15 residues long. The CDR3 nucleotides are TGTGCCAGCAGCCAAGAGGGTCGGGTGAATTCACCCCTCCACTTT. Translated, it gives CASSQEGRVNSPLHF.

This chain uses TRBV30 with TRBJ2-1, with a tentative D call TRBD1 (6 bases). The V end was cut by 4 bases, the J end by 3 bases, with 10 bases between. The CDR3 is made up of 13 amino acids. Looked up from germline, CDR1 is GTSNPN and CDR2 is SVGIG (reference sequence). The CDR3 protein is CAWTRQDYNEQFF. CDR3 DNA sequence: TGTGCCTGGACCCGACAGGACTACAATGAGCAGTTCTTC.

The V and J genes are TRBV30 and TRBJ1-5; D call uncertain. The CDR3 totals 14 residues. CDR1 is GTSNPN and CDR2 is SVGIG in the germline V gene (reference sequence). V lost 2 bases to trimming and J lost 7 bases, with 15 bases between them. The CDR3 region has the DNA TGTGCCTGGAGTCCAGGAAAAGTCGGACAGCCCCAGCATTTT. Protein product: CAWSPGKVGQPQHF.

V is TRBV18 and J is TRBJ2-1; 8 bases align to TRBD2. The CDR3 is 13 amino acids. Germline values: CDR1 KGHSH, CDR2 LQKENI. With 3 bases clipped from V and 8 bases from J, the junction kept 3 bases outside the gene matches. The CDR3 here is CASSPGLEDEQFF. The CDR3 DNA follows: TGTGCCAGCTCACCGGGACTAGAAGATGAGCAGTTCTTC.

This chain joins TRBV4-2 and TRBJ2-3, with D maybe TRBD2 (6 bases). This CDR3 contains 16 residues. V was pared by 0 bases and J by 5 bases, with 15 bases between. CDR1 is LGHNA and CDR2 is YNFKEQ in the germline V gene. This CDR3 is CASSQDRAGSKDTQYF. The CDR3 region has the DNA TGTGCCAGCAGCCAAGATAGGGCGGGATCGAAAGATACGCAGTATTTT.

J is TRBJ2-7 and V is TRBV19; D call uncertain. CDR3 size: 13 residues. The germline CDR1 and CDR2 sequences are LNHDA and SQIVND (reference sequence). V was cut by 9 bases and J by 2 bases, with 14 bases left in between. The CDR3 loop reads CASSPKRAYEQYF. As DNA, the CDR3 is TGTGCCAGCAGTCCCAAGCGAGCCTACGAGCAGTACTTC.

V gene TRBV5-1 combines with J gene TRBJ2-5, with 14 nucleotides matching TRBD2. This CDR3 comprises 17 residues. The V gene's germline CDR1 is SGHRS and CDR2 YFSETQ. J gave up 9 bases and V 4 bases, and 14 bases lay outside the gene matches. The CDR3 DNA follows: TGCGCCAGCAGCCCAACTGGACTAGCGGGAGGACGGGAGGCCCAGTACTTC. Its protein product is CASSPTGLAGGREAQYF.

The chain uses TRBV19 and TRBJ2-6, with 8 bases fitting TRBD1. The CDR3 covers 15 residues. J lost 4 bases, V lost 6 bases, and 5 bases had no gene match. The germline V gene has CDR1 LNHDA and CDR2 SQIVND (reference sequence). The DNA of the CDR3 is TGTGCCAGTAGGAGACAGGGGACCGGGGCCAACGTCCTGACTTTC. Its translation is CASRRQGTGANVLTF. Filled out from reference TRBV19 and TRBJ2-6, the complete variable domain reads DGGITQSPKYLFRKEGQNVTLSCEQNLNHDAMYWYRQDPGQGLRLIYYSQIVNDFQKGDIAEGYSVSREKKESFPLTVTSAQKNPTAFYLCASRRQGTGANVLTFGAGSRLTVL.

The genes are TRBV5-1 and TRBJ1-4, with 9 bases aligning to TRBD1. J was trimmed by 0 bases and V by 2 bases; bases with no gene match: 2. CDR1 is SGHRS, CDR2 YFSETQ, per germline. This CDR3 spans 16 amino acids. The CDR3, as DNA: TGCGCCAGCAGCTTAAGGACAGGGGCAACTAATGAAAAACTGTTTTTT. Translated: CASSLRTGATNEKLFF.

This chain uses TRBV19 with TRBJ2-5, with a tentative D call TRBD1 (6 bases). V gave up 5 bases and J gave up 9 bases, with 22 bases separating them. Germline V lookup: CDR1 LNHDA, CDR2 SQIVND (reference sequence). The CDR3 is 15 amino acids. The CDR3 loop is CASSYGGQNERAQYF. The CDR3 coding sequence is TGTGCCAGTAGTTACGGAGGACAGAACGAGAGGGCCCAGTACTTC.

V and J are TRBV7-2 and TRBJ1-3; possible D gene TRBD1, 5 bases. This CDR3 is built from 15 residues. Trimming took 1 base from V and 2 from J, leaving 9 bases between them. Germline CDR1 and CDR2: SGHTA and FQGNSA. This CDR3 reads CASSLVGGAGNTIYF. In nucleotides, the CDR3 is TGTGCCAGCAGCTTAGTCGGGGGAGCTGGAAACACCATATATTTT.

This chain connects TRBV9 to TRBJ1-4; 7 bases fit TRBD1. In germline, CDR1 is SGDLS, CDR2 YYNGEE. The CDR3 spans 15 residues. V dropped 0 bases and J dropped 7; count of bases not matched to a gene: 6. CDR3 region: CASSVAPGGREKLFF. CDR3 DNA: TGTGCCAGCAGCGTAGCTCCAGGGGGGCGTGAAAAACTGTTTTTT.

This sequence joins TRBV2 and TRBJ1-2; possible D gene TRBD1, 5 bases. Germline V CDR1 and CDR2: SNHLY, FYNNEI. V lost 4 bases, J lost 0 bases, and 9 bases lay in between. This CDR3 spans 14 amino acids. CDR3 protein: CASSGQGPNYGYTF. The DNA for the CDR3 is TGTGCCAGCAGTGGGCAGGGCCCTAACTATGGCTACACCTTC.

The DNA for the CDR3 is TGTGCCAGCAGCCAAGATGGGGACTATACTGAGCAGTACTTC. This gives the protein CASSQDGDYTEQYF. The V gene is TRBV4-2, the J gene TRBJ2-7; 7 bases line up with TRBD2. Trimming at V came to 0 bases and at J to 7 bases, leaving 6 bases not matched to a gene. In germline, CDR1 is LGHNA, CDR2 YNFKEQ. There are 14 residues in the CDR3.

The J gene is TRBJ1-5, the V gene TRBV7-9, with D perhaps matching TRBD1 (5 bases). The CDR3 runs to 17 residues. From germline, CDR1 is SEHNR and CDR2 FQNEAQ (reference sequence). V was shortened by 4 bases and J by 0 bases, with 16 bases between the two germline ends. CDR3 coding DNA: TGTGCCAGCAGCTATTGGGGCGGCGGAAATAGCAATCAGCCCCAGCATTTT. Translation: CASSYWGGGNSNQPQHF.

The V and J genes are TRBV4-2 and TRBJ2-1; 10 nucleotides agree with TRBD2. The CDR3 extends over 15 amino acids. V lost 0 bases and J lost 10; bases outside the gene matches: 6. Germline lookup yields CDR1 LGHNA and CDR2 YNFKEQ. The CDR3 is CASSQDIAGGREQFF. The CDR3 bases are TGTGCCAGCAGCCAAGATATAGCGGGGGGCCGGGAGCAGTTCTTC.

The rearrangement links TRBV28 to TRBJ1-1; 8 bases fit TRBD1. CDR1 and CDR2 from the germline V gene are MDHEN and SYDVKM. V dropped 5 bases and J dropped 4; count of bases not matched to a gene: 12. CDR3 size: 16 residues. The CDR3 is CASSPPGQASSTEAFF. The CDR3 nucleotides read TGTGCCAGCAGTCCTCCGGGACAGGCCTCGAGCACTGAAGCTTTCTTT.

In DNA, the CDR3 is TGCGCCAGCAGCTCCACAGGGAACAATTCACCCCTCCACTTT. This sequence encodes CASSSTGNNSPLHF. The V call is TRBV5-1, the J call TRBJ1-6, with D possibly TRBD1 on 6 matching bases. Trimming left V 3 bases short and J 7 bases short, with 11 bases between. The germline gives CDR1 SGHRS, CDR2 YFSETQ. The CDR3 is 14 amino acids.

The CDR3 spells CASSRTSGSFDEQFF. CDR3 in DNA: TGTGCCAGCAGCCGGACTAGCGGGAGTTTCGATGAGCAGTTCTTC. The chain is built from TRBV7-2 and TRBJ2-1; 13 positions match TRBD2. Germline lookup yields CDR1 SGHTA and CDR2 FQGNSA. This CDR3 is 15 amino acids long. V trimming: 5 bases; J trimming: 8 bases; junction bases outside the gene matches: 6.

CDR3 sequence (DNA): TGCGCCAGCAGCTTGTCCGGAGGGAACACTGAAGCTTTCTTT. Protein product: CASSLSGGNTEAFF. V usage is TRBV5-1 and J usage is TRBJ1-1; no definite D call. Germline V gives CDR1 SGHRS, CDR2 YFSETQ. The V and J ends lost 1 base and 1 base respectively, with 8 bases between them. The CDR3 covers 14 residues.

This chain connects TRBV6-5 to TRBJ2-1, with 8 nucleotides matching TRBD2. CDR1 and CDR2 (germline): MNHEY, SVGAGI. The CDR3 totals 14 residues. V lost 0 bases and J lost 5; bases outside the gene matches: 0. CDR3 amino acids: CASSYSSGNNEQFF. The CDR3 nucleotides read TGTGCCAGCAGTTACTCTAGCGGGAACAATGAGCAGTTCTTC.

V and J are TRBV6-5 and TRBJ1-1; 8 positions agree with TRBD1. Losses at the gene ends were 6 bases for V and 0 bases for J; bases not matched to a gene: 3. CDR3 size: 14 residues. CDR1 and CDR2 from the germline V gene are MNHEY and SVGAGI. CDR3 DNA sequence: TGTGCCAGCAGGGACAGGGTTGTGAACACTGAAGCTTTCTTT. It yields the protein CASRDRVVNTEAFF.

The chain links TRBV19 to TRBJ1-6, with D unresolved. With 3 bases removed from V and 4 bases from J, the gap between germline ends came to 7 bases. This CDR3 contains 14 residues. Germline loops: CDR1 LNHDA, CDR2 SQIVND (reference sequence). The CDR3 here is CASSMYLYNSPLHF. In DNA form, the CDR3 reads TGTGCCAGTAGTATGTATCTTTATAATTCACCCCTCCACTTT.

This chain uses TRBV30 with TRBJ1-3, with D possibly TRBD1 on 6 matching bases. With 1 base removed from V and 0 bases from J, the gap between germline ends came to 19 bases. The CDR3 is 18 residues long. Germline V gene lookup returns CDR1 GTSNPN and CDR2 SVGIG (reference sequence). The CDR3, as DNA: TGTGCCTGGAGTGGGAATTCACAGGGAAAGAGCTCTGGAAACACCATATATTTT. As protein: CAWSGNSQGKSSGNTIYF.

The gene calls are TRBV4-3 and TRBJ2-5; D remains unclear. The length of the CDR3 is 13 residues. V was cut by 1 base and J by 5 bases, with 8 bases left in between. The germline gives CDR1 LGHNA, CDR2 YSLEER. This chain's CDR3 is CASSQVIQETQYF. CDR3 coding DNA: TGCGCCAGCAGCCAAGTCATCCAGGAGACCCAGTACTTC.

The V and J genes are TRBV5-6 and TRBJ2-2; the match to TRBD2 covers 12 bases. CDR3 length equals 17 residues. Per the germline V gene, CDR1 is SGHDT and CDR2 is YYEEEE. V lost 3 bases to trimming and J lost 2 bases; unmatched junction nucleotides: 5. CDR3 protein: CASSSFGLAGNTGELFF. CDR3 coding DNA: TGTGCCAGCAGCTCCTTTGGACTAGCGGGAAACACCGGGGAGCTGTTTTTT.

The CDR3 spells CASSLLGELTDTQYF. CDR3 DNA sequence: TGTGCCAGCAGCTTACTCGGGGAGCTCACAGATACGCAGTATTTT. The rearrangement joins TRBV7-3 to TRBJ2-3, with D maybe TRBD2 (5 bases). This CDR3 comprises 15 residues. Trimming left V 2 bases short and J 2 bases short, with 11 bases between. Germline CDR1 and CDR2: SGHTA and FQGTGA. The full variable domain, with the rest looked up from reference TRBV7-3 and TRBJ2-3, is GAGVSQTPSNKVTEKGKYVELRCDPISGHTALYWYRQSLGQGPEFLIYFQGTGAADDSGLPNDRFFAVRPEGSVSTLKIQRTERGDSAVYLCASSLLGELTDTQYFGPGTRLTVL.

This chain joins TRBV5-4 and TRBJ2-5, with D maybe TRBD2 (7 bases). V lost 4 bases, J lost 2 bases, and 15 bases lay in between. Germline CDR1 is SGHNT and CDR2 is YYREEE (reference sequence). There are 15 residues in the CDR3. The chain's CDR3 is CASSPGGRVQETQYF. DNA of the CDR3: TGTGCCAGCAGCCCCGGGGGGCGAGTTCAAGAGACCCAGTACTTC. Using reference TRBV5-4 and TRBJ2-5 for the parts outside the CDR3, the full variable domain is ETGVTQSPTHLIKTRGQQVTLRCSSQSGHNTVSWYQQALGQGPQFIFQYYREEENGRGNFPPRFSGLQFPNYSSELNVNALELDDSALYLCASSPGGRVQETQYFGPGTRLLVL.

V gene TRBV7-2 combines with J gene TRBJ2-7, with a tentative D call TRBD1 (6 bases). V was trimmed by 5 bases and J by 2 bases, leaving 13 bases between them. Looked up from germline, CDR1 is SGHTA and CDR2 is FQGNSA. The CDR3 extends over 14 amino acids. CDR3 amino acids: CASSMDSRTYEQYF. The CDR3 coding sequence is TGTGCCAGCAGCATGGACAGCCGAACCTACGAGCAGTACTTC.

The CDR3 nucleotides are TGTGCCAGCAGCGCGTCGACTAGCGGGAGGGCGAAGGAGGCCTACGAGCAGTACTTC. As protein: CASSASTSGRAKEAYEQYF. The V and J genes are TRBV7-6 and TRBJ2-7; TRBD2 aligns across 14 bases. Germline CDR1 SGHVS, CDR2 FNYEAQ. Trimming at V came to 5 bases and at J to 2 bases, leaving 14 bases not matched to a gene. The CDR3 sequence is 19 residues long.